This T cell receptor beta chain was found in a study of identical twins. At least ten counts were recorded for this clonotype. Every sampled donor was Caucasian and healthy. TCRdb reprocessed the 5' RACE reads via MiXCR and lists one record per CDR3 protein. The sample has approximately 600,000 distinct CDR3 sequences; about 7.1% are singletons. The V end lost 5 bases, the J end lost 5 bases, and 6 bases lay between the germline ends. Germline-derived CDR1 and CDR2 are MNHNY and SVGAGI (reference sequence). The CDR3 contains 11 residues. The sample also formed part of further work on yellow fever vaccine responses in identical twins.

The source material was PBMCs. This chain connects TRBV6-6 to TRBJ2-5; D remains ambiguous. The receptor comes from a woman aged 18-35 years in good health. CDR3 in amino acids: CASSIGETQYF. The DNA of the CDR3 is TGTGCCAGCAGTATCGGGGAGACCCAGTACTTC.